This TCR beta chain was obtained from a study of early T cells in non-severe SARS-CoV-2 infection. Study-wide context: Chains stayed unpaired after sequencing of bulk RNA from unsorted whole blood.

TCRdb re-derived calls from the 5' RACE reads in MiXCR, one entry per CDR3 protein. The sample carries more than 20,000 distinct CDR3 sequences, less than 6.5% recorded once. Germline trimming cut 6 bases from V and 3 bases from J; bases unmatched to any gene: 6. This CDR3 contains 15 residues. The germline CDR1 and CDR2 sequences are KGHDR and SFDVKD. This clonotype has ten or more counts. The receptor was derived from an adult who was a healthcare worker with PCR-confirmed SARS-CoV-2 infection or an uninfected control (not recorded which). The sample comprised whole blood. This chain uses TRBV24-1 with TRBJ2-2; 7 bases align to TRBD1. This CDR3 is CATSRGQGDTGELFF. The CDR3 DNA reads TGTGCCACCAGTCGAGGGCAGGGGGACACCGGGGAGCTGTTTTTT.